These T cell receptor beta chains were read from a single sample in a study of T cells in localized non-small cell lung cancer. Method: immunoSEQ multiplex PCR; TCRdb's copy keeps in-frame clones and lacks some. This sample has over a thousand clones, with approximately 25% found just once. The sample here was lung tumor tissue, taken before any cancer treatment. The receptors derive from a woman aged 35-75 years with stage I lung adenocarcinoma. Both conserved end residues are part of each CDR3. The D gene is left open where the match is weak. Size is omitted from some rows. Given values are once, few, many or a class for expanded clones.

DNA: TGTGCCAGCAGCACCCGGACAGGCTATGGCTACACCTTC
CDR3: CASSTRTGYGYTF
D: TRBD1
size: medium-sized
V: TRBV6-8
J: TRBJ1-2

DNA: TGTGCCAGCAGTTACTCGAGGACGGGGTACGGCTACACCTTC
CDR3: CASSYSRTGYGYTF
D: .
size: .
V: TRBV6-8
J: TRBJ1-2

DNA: TGTGCTAGTGGTTTGCCCCCCCAACAGGTTAACTATGGCTACACCTTC
CDR3: CASGLPPQQVNYGYTF
D: .
size: .
V: TRBV12-5
J: TRBJ1-2

DNA: TGTGCCAGCAGCTCGACAGGGTTTAGCAATCAGCCCCAGCATTTT
CDR3: CASSSTGFSNQPQHF
D: TRBD1
size: .
V: TRBV7-1
J: TRBJ1-5

DNA: TGTGCCAGCAGCCAAGGAGGTAGCGGGAGTCAGAATGAGCAGTTCTTC
CDR3: CASSQGGSGSQNEQFF
D: TRBD2
size: .
V: TRBV14
J: TRBJ2-1

DNA: TGTGCCAGCAGCTTAGGGGTGGGTATCACCTACGAGCAGTACTTC
CDR3: CASSLGVGITYEQYF
D: .
size: few
V: TRBV11-3
J: TRBJ2-7

DNA: TGTGCCAGCAGCCTTACCCGGACAGGGGGAGTATCTGGAAACACCATATATTTT
CDR3: CASSLTRTGGVSGNTIYF
D: TRBD1
size: .
V: TRBV11-1
J: TRBJ1-3

DNA: TGTGCCATCAGTGAGTTAGGAGCGGAGGACGGATTCACCTTC
CDR3: CAISELGAEDGFTF
D: .
size: .
V: TRBV10-3
J: TRBJ1-2

DNA: TGTGCCAGTAGTCCCCGCAGTCTGTCCTACGAGCAGTACTTC
CDR3: CASSPRSLSYEQYF
D: .
size: .
V: TRBV19
J: TRBJ2-7

DNA: TGTGCCAGCAGCCCCTACGCGGGTAACAATGAGCAGTTCTTC
CDR3: CASSPYAGNNEQFF
D: .
size: few
V: TRBV11-3
J: TRBJ2-1

DNA: TGTGCCAGCAGTGATAATAGGGGGCGAGTTTGGGAGCTGTTTTTT
CDR3: CASSDNRGRVWELFF
D: TRBD1
size: .
V: TRBV25-1
J: TRBJ2-2

DNA: TGCGCCAGCAGCTCCGGGACAGGTGCCTACGAGCAGTACTTC
CDR3: CASSSGTGAYEQYF
D: TRBD1
size: .
V: TRBV5-1
J: TRBJ2-7

DNA: TGTGCCACCAGCAGAGATTTTGAGGGCGGGGAGCAGTTCTTC
CDR3: CATSRDFEGGEQFF
D: .
size: .
V: TRBV15
J: TRBJ2-1

DNA: TGTGCCAGCAGCAAAACCGGGACAGGGGGCGCCTATGGCTACACCTTC
CDR3: CASSKTGTGGAYGYTF
D: TRBD1
size: few
V: TRBV11-3
J: TRBJ1-2

DNA: TGCGCCAGCAGCTTGGGACAGGCGAACACTGAAGCTTTCTTT
CDR3: CASSLGQANTEAFF
D: .
size: .
V: TRBV5-1
J: TRBJ1-1

DNA: TGTGCCAGCAGTTACTCCGGGACAGCATACGAGCAGTACTTC
CDR3: CASSYSGTAYEQYF
D: TRBD1
size: .
V: TRBV6-8
J: TRBJ2-7

DNA: TGCGCCAGCAGCCAAGTTAGGACTAGCGGGAGCTACAATGAGCAGTTCTTC
CDR3: CASSQVRTSGSYNEQFF
D: TRBD2
size: .
V: TRBV4-1
J: TRBJ2-1

DNA: TGTGCCAGCAGGCCCGGCTCGACCTACGAGCAGTACTTC
CDR3: CASRPGSTYEQYF
D: .
size: once
V: TRBV28
J: TRBJ2-7

DNA: TGTGCCAGCAGTGTTGTCAGGGTTGCCAAAAACATTCAGTACTTC
CDR3: CASSVVRVAKNIQYF
D: .
size: large
V: TRBV6-8
J: TRBJ2-4

DNA: TGTGCCAGCAGCTTAGGGGCAGGGCGAGAGACCCAGTACTTC
CDR3: CASSLGAGRETQYF
D: .
size: few
V: TRBV11-3
J: TRBJ2-5

DNA: TGTGCCAGCAGTTTAAGGCGAGGAACCACTGAAGCTTTCTTT
CDR3: CASSLRRGTTEAFF
D: .
size: .
V: TRBV28
J: TRBJ1-1

DNA: TGTGCCAGCAGCGCTAGGGGGGCGGGGAACACTGAAGCTTTCTTT
CDR3: CASSARGAGNTEAFF
D: .
size: .
V: TRBV28
J: TRBJ1-1

DNA: TGTGCCAGCAGTTTATTTCCAGAAGGCGCAACTAATGAAAAACTGTTTTTT
CDR3: CASSLFPEGATNEKLFF
D: .
size: .
V: TRBV28
J: TRBJ1-4

DNA: TGTGCCAGCACCCACCCCAGGGGGCTAGGGGTTGTGGGCTACACCTTC
CDR3: CASTHPRGLGVVGYTF
D: TRBD1
size: .
V: TRBV11-3
J: TRBJ1-2

DNA: TGTGCCAGCAGCTTCGCTGGGGGGGTAACTAATGAAAAACTGTTTTTT
CDR3: CASSFAGGVTNEKLFF
D: .
size: .
V: TRBV11-3
J: TRBJ1-4

DNA: TGTGCCAGCAGTCTCCACCCAACCAGCACAGATACGCAGTATTTT
CDR3: CASSLHPTSTDTQYF
D: .
size: .
V: TRBV9
J: TRBJ2-3

DNA: TGTGCCAGCAGCTTGGCCGGGAACACCGGGGAGCTGTTTTTT
CDR3: CASSLAGNTGELFF
D: .
size: .
V: TRBV11-3
J: TRBJ2-2

DNA: TGCGCCAGCAGCCTGGGACTAGCGGGGGGCCGCACAGATACGCAGTATTTT
CDR3: CASSLGLAGGRTDTQYF
D: TRBD2
size: .
V: TRBV5-1
J: TRBJ2-3

DNA: TGTGCCAGCAGCCCTCGCAACGGAGGGACCGGGGAGCTGTTTTTT
CDR3: CASSPRNGGTGELFF
D: .
size: .
V: TRBV11-3
J: TRBJ2-2

DNA: TGTGCTAGTGGTTTGTCCCCGACAGGGGGGTACGAGCAGTACTTC
CDR3: CASGLSPTGGYEQYF
D: TRBD1
size: .
V: TRBV12-5
J: TRBJ2-7

DNA: TGTGCCAGCAGTTACTCCGACTGGAGGGGGGAGCTGTTTTTT
CDR3: CASSYSDWRGELFF
D: .
size: few
V: TRBV6-8
J: TRBJ2-2

DNA: TGTGCCAGCAGGAGACTAGCGGGAGACGGGGAGCTGTTTTTT
CDR3: CASRRLAGDGELFF
D: TRBD2
size: .
V: TRBV9
J: TRBJ2-2

DNA: TGTGCCAGCTCACCAGACGGACAGTACAACTATGGCTACACCTTC
CDR3: CASSPDGQYNYGYTF
D: .
size: .
V: TRBV18
J: TRBJ1-2